These T cell receptor beta chains were read from a single sample in a study of shared clonotypes between healthy human individuals. Assay: immunoSEQ multiplex PCR; the TCRdb copy retains only in-frame clones and omits some. The table records some 470,000 clones, over 65% of them present only once. The sample comprised PBMCs. Every receptor here comes from a woman between 40 and 50 years old in good health. Some clones in this sample may be carry-over from other donors' samples. Each CDR3 is given with its conserved first and last residue. A D gene is named only where the DNA matches it firmly. Clone sizes are given selectively: once, few, many, or a class where the clone is expanded.

DNA: TGTGCCAGTAGTATGCGGACAGGGGAAGCTTTCTTT
CDR3: CASSMRTGEAFF
V: TRBV19
size: few
D: TRBD1
J: TRBJ1-1

DNA: TGTGCCAGCAGCTCAGGATTAACTGGCTACACCTTC
CDR3: CASSSGLTGYTF
V: TRBV7-6
size: -
D: -
J: TRBJ1-2

DNA: TGTGCCAGCAGAAATATATTGGGCAATCAGCCCCAGCATTTT
CDR3: CASRNILGNQPQHF
V: TRBV19
size: -
D: -
J: TRBJ1-5

DNA: TGCGCCAGCAGCGCCAGGGAAACCGCGAACACCGGGGAGCTGTTTTTT
CDR3: CASSARETANTGELFF
V: TRBV5-1
size: -
D: -
J: TRBJ2-2

DNA: TGTGCCAGCAGCTTAGATTGGTACCGTGAAGCTTTCTTT
CDR3: CASSLDWYREAFF
V: TRBV11-2
size: -
D: -
J: TRBJ1-1

DNA: TGTGCCTGGACTTGGGACGCCAAGAACACTGAGGCTTTCTTT
CDR3: CAWTWDAKNTEAFF
V: TRBV30
size: once
D: -
J: TRBJ1-1

DNA: TGTGCCAGCATCAGGGGGCTAGACACTGAAGCTTTCTTT
CDR3: CASIRGLDTEAFF
V: TRBV2
size: -
D: TRBD1
J: TRBJ1-1

DNA: TGTGCCTGGAAACGGACTAGGAGTTCCAATGAGCAGTTCTTC
CDR3: CAWKRTRSSNEQFF
V: TRBV30
size: once
D: TRBD2
J: TRBJ2-1

DNA: TGTGCCAGCTCAGGGACTAGCGGCACTCGCGAGCAGTTCTTC
CDR3: CASSGTSGTREQFF
V: TRBV18
size: -
D: TRBD2
J: TRBJ2-1

DNA: -
CDR3: CASILGGQNTGELFF
V: TRBV2
size: -
D: -
J: TRBJ2-2

DNA: TGTGCCAGCAGCCATGGGGCCGCTACCGGGGAGCTGTTTTTT
CDR3: CASSHGAATGELFF
V: TRBV4-2
size: -
D: -
J: TRBJ2-2

DNA: TGTGCCTGGAGTGCTGGGGCCTACAATCAGCCCCAGCATTTT
CDR3: CAWSAGAYNQPQHF
V: TRBV30
size: -
D: -
J: TRBJ1-5

DNA: TGTGCCAGCAGTTTCCCTGGGACTAGGCGTGGGGATACGCAGTATTTT
CDR3: CASSFPGTRRGDTQYF
V: TRBV28
size: few
D: TRBD2
J: TRBJ2-3

DNA: TGTGCCAGCAGTCCGAGGAGTCTTTCCTACAATGAGCAGTTCTTC
CDR3: CASSPRSLSYNEQFF
V: TRBV28
size: -
D: -
J: TRBJ2-1

DNA: TGTGCCAGCAGCTTAGGCTCCGTGGGAAATACGCAGTATTTT
CDR3: CASSLGSVGNTQYF
V: TRBV7-2
size: -
D: -
J: TRBJ2-3

DNA: TGTGCCAGCAGTCGGATGGGACGGAACTATGGCTACACCTTC
CDR3: CASSRMGRNYGYTF
V: TRBV25-1
size: -
D: -
J: TRBJ1-2

DNA: TGTGCCAGCAGAGGACAGTTGAGCTCCTACGAGCAGTACTTC
CDR3: CASRGQLSSYEQYF
V: TRBV6-5
size: -
D: -
J: TRBJ2-7

DNA: TGTGCCAGCAGCTTAGCAGGGGACCTCGTGGATGAGCAGTTCTTC
CDR3: CASSLAGDLVDEQFF
V: TRBV7-9
size: few
D: -
J: TRBJ2-1

DNA: TGTGCCAGCAGGACCTCGGGGCAGGGATATGACCGAATGACTGAAGCTTTCTTT
CDR3: CASRTSGQGYDRMTEAFF
V: TRBV28
size: -
D: -
J: TRBJ1-1

DNA: TGTGCCAGCAGCTTAGGGGGCTTTCGCACAGATACGCAGTATTTT
CDR3: CASSLGGFRTDTQYF
V: TRBV7-8
size: -
D: -
J: TRBJ2-3

DNA: TGTGCCAGCAGTTTTCGGGGGGTGAGTGGCTACACCTTC
CDR3: CASSFRGVSGYTF
V: TRBV28
size: -
D: -
J: TRBJ1-2

DNA: TGTGCCAGCAGTTTATGGGTAGGGGCCGAGGGGACCCAGTACTTC
CDR3: CASSLWVGAEGTQYF
V: TRBV28
size: -
D: -
J: TRBJ2-5